This T cell receptor beta chain was identified during a study of blood T cells in healthy people across ages. CDR1 is SGHRS, CDR2 YFSETQ, per germline. CDR3 size: 13 residues. PCR was performed a second time for about 7 to 11 cycles using a sample-barcoded 5' primer and a J-beta primer mix. Via MiXCR, TCRdb re-called the 5' RACE reads, giving one row per CDR3 protein. Altogether over 600,000 distinct CDR3 sequences are present, about 61% being singletons, with the ten largest covering about a quarter. This chain joins TRBV5-1 and TRBJ2-4; unclear D gene. The J call may be wrong; the DNA end is better matched by TRBJ2-7. The source of this sequence is a man aged 35 to 55 in good health. What was sequenced was blood. Written as DNA, the CDR3 is TGCGCCAGCAGCTTGAATAGAGAACACGAGCAGTACTTC. This encodes CASSLNREHEQYF.